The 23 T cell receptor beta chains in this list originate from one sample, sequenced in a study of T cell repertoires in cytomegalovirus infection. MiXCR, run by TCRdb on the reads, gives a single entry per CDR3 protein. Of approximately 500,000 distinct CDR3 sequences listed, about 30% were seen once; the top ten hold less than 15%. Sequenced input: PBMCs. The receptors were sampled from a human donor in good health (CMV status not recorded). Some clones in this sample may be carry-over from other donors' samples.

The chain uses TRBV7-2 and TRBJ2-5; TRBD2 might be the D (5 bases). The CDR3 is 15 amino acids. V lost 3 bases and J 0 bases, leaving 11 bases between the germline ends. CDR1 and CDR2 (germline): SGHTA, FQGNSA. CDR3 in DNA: TGTGCCAGCAGCTTTGGACTTCCGTACCAAGAGACCCAGTACTTC. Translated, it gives CASSFGLPYQETQYF.

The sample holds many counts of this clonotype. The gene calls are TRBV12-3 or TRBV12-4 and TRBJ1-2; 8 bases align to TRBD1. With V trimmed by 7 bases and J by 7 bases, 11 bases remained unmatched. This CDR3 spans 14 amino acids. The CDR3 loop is CASTWSGGAGGYTF. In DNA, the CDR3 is TGTGCCAGCACCTGGTCAGGGGGCGCAGGTGGCTACACCTTC.

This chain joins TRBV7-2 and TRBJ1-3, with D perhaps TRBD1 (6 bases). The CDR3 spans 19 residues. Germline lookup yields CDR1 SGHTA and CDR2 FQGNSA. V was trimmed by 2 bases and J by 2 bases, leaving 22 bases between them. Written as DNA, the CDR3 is TGTGCCAGCAGCTTAATTGTCAGGTCGGGGGGCGAGACTGGAAACACCATATATTTT. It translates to CASSLIVRSGGETGNTIYF. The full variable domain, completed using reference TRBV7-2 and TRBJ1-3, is GAGVSQSPSNKVTEKGKDVELRCDPISGHTALYWYRQSLGQGLEFLIYFQGNSAPDKSGLPSDRFSAERTGGSVSTLTIQRTQQEDSAVYLCASSLIVRSGGETGNTIYFGEGSWLTVV.

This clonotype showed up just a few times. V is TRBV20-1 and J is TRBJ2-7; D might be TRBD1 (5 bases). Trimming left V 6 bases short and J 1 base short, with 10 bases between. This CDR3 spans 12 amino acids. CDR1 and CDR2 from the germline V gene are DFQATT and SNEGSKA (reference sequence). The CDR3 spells CSAPDKSYEQYF. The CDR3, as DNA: TGCAGTGCCCCGGACAAGTCCTACGAGCAGTACTTC.

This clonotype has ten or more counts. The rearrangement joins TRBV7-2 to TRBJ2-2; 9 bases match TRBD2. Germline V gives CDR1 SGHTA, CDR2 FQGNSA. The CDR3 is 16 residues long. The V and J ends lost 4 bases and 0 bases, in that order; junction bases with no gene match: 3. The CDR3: CASSSGLAANTGELFF. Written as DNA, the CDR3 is TGTGCCAGCAGCTCGGGACTAGCCGCGAACACCGGGGAGCTGTTTTTT.

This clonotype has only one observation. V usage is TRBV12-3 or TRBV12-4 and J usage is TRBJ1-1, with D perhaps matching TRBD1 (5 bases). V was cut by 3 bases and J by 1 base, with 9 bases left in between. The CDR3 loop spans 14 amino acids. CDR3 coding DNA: TGTGCCAGCAGTTTCGGGGCACCGAACACTGAAGCTTTCTTT. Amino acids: CASSFGAPNTEAFF.

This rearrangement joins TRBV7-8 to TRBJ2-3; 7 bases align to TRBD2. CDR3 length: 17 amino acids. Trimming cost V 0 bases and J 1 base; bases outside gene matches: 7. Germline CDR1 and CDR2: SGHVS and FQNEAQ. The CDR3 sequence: CASSLARASGGTDTQYF. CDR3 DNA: TGTGCCAGCAGCTTAGCGAGAGCTAGCGGAGGCACAGATACGCAGTATTTT. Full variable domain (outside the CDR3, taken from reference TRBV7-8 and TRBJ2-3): GAGVSQSPRYKVAKRGQDVALRCDPISGHVSLFWYQQALGQGPEFLTYFQNEAQLDKSGLPSDRFFAERPEGSVSTLKIQRTQQEDSAVYLCASSLARASGGTDTQYFGPGTRLTVL.

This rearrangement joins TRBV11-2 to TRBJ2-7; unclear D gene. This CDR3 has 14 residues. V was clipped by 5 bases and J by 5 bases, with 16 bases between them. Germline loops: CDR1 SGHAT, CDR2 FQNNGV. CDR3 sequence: CASSPVSSSDEQYV. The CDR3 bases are TGTGCCAGCAGCCCGGTTAGCAGTTCTGACGAGCAGTACGTC.

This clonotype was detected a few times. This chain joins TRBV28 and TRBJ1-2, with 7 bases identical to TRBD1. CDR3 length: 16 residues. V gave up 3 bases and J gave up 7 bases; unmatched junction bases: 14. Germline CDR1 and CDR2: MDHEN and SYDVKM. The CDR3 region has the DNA TGTGCCAGCAGTTTGTTACGGACAGGTCCGGCAAGTGGCTACACCTTC. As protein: CASSLLRTGPASGYTF.

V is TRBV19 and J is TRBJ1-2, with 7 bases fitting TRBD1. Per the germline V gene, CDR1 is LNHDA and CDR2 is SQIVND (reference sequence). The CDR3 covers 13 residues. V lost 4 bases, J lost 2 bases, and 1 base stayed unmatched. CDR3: CASSKQGNYGYTF. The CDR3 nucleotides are TGTGCCAGTAGTAAACAGGGGAACTATGGCTACACCTTC. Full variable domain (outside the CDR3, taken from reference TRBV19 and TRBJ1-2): DGGITQSPKYLFRKEGQNVTLSCEQNLNHDAMYWYRQDPGQGLRLIYYSQIVNDFQKGDIAEGYSVSREKKESFPLTVTSAQKNPTAFYLCASSKQGNYGYTFGSGTRLTVV.

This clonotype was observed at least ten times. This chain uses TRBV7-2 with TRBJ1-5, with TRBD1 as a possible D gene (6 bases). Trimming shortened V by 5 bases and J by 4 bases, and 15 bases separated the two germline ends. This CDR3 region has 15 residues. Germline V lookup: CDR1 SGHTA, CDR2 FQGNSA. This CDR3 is CASSPAPRGNQPQHF. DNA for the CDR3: TGTGCCAGCAGCCCAGCCCCCAGGGGTAATCAGCCCCAGCATTTT.

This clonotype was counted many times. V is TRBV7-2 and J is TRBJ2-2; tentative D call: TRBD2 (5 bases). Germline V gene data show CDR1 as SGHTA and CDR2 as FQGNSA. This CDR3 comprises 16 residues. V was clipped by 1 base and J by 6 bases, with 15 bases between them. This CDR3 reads CASSLGGNRSPGELFF. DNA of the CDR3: TGTGCCAGCAGCTTAGGAGGGAATCGTAGCCCCGGGGAGCTGTTTTTT. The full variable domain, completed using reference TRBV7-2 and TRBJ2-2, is GAGVSQSPSNKVTEKGKDVELRCDPISGHTALYWYRQSLGQGLEFLIYFQGNSAPDKSGLPSDRFSAERTGGSVSTLTIQRTQQEDSAVYLCASSLGGNRSPGELFFGEGSRLTVL.

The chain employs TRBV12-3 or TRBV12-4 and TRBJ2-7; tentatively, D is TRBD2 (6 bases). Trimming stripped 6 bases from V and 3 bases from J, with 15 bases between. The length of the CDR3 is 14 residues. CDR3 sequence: CASSSGLRNYEQYV. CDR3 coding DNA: TGTGCCAGCAGCTCGGGACTCCGAAACTACGAGCAGTACGTC.

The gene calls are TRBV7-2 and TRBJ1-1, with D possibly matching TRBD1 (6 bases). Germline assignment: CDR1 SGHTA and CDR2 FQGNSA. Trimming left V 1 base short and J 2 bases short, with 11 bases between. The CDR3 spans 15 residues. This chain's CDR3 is CASSLGTVLNTEAFF. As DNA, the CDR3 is TGTGCCAGCAGCTTAGGGACAGTCCTAAACACTGAAGCTTTCTTT.

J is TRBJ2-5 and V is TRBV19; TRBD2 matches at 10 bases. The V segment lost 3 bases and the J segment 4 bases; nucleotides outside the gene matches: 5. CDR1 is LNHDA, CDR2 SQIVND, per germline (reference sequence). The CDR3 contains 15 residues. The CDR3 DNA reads TGTGCCAGTAGTATCGCTAGCGGGAGCACAGAGACCCAGTACTTC. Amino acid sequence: CASSIASGSTETQYF.

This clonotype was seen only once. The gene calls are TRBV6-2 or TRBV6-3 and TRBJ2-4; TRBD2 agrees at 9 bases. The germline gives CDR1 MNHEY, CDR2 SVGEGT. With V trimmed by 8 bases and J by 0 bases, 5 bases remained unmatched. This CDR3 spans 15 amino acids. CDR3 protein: CASPGLALAKNIQYF. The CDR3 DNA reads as TGTGCCAGCCCTGGACTAGCGCTAGCCAAAAACATTCAGTACTTC.

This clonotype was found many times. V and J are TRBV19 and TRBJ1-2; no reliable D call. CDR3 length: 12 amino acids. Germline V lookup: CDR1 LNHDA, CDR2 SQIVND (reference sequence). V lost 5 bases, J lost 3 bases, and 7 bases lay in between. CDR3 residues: CASSLVDYGYTF. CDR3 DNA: TGTGCCAGTAGTTTGGTGGACTATGGCTACACCTTC. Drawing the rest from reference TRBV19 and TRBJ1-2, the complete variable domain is DGGITQSPKYLFRKEGQNVTLSCEQNLNHDAMYWYRQDPGQGLRLIYYSQIVNDFQKGDIAEGYSVSREKKESFPLTVTSAQKNPTAFYLCASSLVDYGYTFGSGTRLTVV.

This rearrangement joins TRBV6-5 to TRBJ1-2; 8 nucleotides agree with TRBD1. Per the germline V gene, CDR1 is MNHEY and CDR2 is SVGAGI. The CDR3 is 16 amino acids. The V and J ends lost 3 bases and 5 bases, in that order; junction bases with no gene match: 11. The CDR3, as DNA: TGTGCCAGCAGTTATCGACCTGGACAGGGAGTGTATGGCTACACCTTC. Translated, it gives CASSYRPGQGVYGYTF.

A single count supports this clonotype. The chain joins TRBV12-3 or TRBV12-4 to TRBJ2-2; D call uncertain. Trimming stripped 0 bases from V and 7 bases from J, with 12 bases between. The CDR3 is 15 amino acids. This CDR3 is CASSLAPTVGGELFF. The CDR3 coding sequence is TGTGCCAGCAGTTTAGCTCCAACGGTGGGCGGGGAGCTGTTTTTT.

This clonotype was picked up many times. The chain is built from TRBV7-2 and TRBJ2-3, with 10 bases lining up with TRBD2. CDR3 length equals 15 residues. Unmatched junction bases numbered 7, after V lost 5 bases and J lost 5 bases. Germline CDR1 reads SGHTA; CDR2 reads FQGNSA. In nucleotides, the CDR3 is TGTGCCAGCAGCCTTAAGGCTAGCGGGAGAGATACGCAGTATTTT. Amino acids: CASSLKASGRDTQYF.

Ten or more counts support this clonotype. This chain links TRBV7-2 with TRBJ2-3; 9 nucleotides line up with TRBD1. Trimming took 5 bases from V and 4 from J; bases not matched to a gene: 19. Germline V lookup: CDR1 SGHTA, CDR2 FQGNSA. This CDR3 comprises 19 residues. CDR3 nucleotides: TGTGCCAGCAGCCGAAAAAGGGTATTGCCGGGACAGGGCGCAGATACGCAGTATTTT. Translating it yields CASSRKRVLPGQGADTQYF.

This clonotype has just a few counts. The CDR3 spells CASSLWGQGPYNEQFF. DNA for the CDR3: TGTGCCAGCAGCTTGTGGGGACAGGGCCCCTACAATGAGCAGTTCTTC. The chain recombines TRBV7-9 with TRBJ2-1, with 9 bases lining up with TRBD1. The germline CDR1 and CDR2 sequences are SEHNR and FQNEAQ (reference sequence). V gave up 3 bases and J gave up 2 bases; unmatched junction bases: 5. The CDR3 runs 16 residues.

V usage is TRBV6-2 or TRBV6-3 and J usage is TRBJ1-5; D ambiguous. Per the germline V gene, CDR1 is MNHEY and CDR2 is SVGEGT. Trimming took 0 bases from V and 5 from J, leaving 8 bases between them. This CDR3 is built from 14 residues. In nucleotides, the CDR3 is TGTGCCAGCAGTTACTCGGGTACGTATCAGCCCCAGCATTTT. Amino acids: CASSYSGTYQPQHF.